This T cell receptor (beta chain) was sequenced for a study of T cell responses to AZD1222 COVID-19 vaccine. Note on this clone: Antigen: not known.

Some clones are missing from TCRdb's copy, which holds only in-frame ones; the method was immunoSEQ multiplex PCR. Seen here are 95,000 to 150,000 clones, about 88% observed once, and the top ten hold 8.5% to 10%. Study findings and constraints: The peak T cell response came first, and repertoires were sampled only after it. At baseline, seropositivity was found in only six or seven AZD1222 recipients. Spike-specific TCR breadth and depth grew following two AZD1222 doses. White British donors predominated, females outnumbered males, and clonal diversity was possibly underestimated.

The sequenced sample was peripheral blood, obtained on day 0 of AZD1222 vaccination. This clonotype originated in an adult in good health.

This CDR3 is CASSRLYTGELFF. CDR3 bases: TGTGCCAGCAGTCGGCTCTACACCGGGGAGCTGTTTTTT. This chain uses TRBV28 with TRBJ2-2; D is undetermined. V was clipped by 5 bases and J by 3 bases, with 7 bases between them. Germline V gene sequence: CDR1 MDHEN, CDR2 SYDVKM. The CDR3 is 13 residues long.